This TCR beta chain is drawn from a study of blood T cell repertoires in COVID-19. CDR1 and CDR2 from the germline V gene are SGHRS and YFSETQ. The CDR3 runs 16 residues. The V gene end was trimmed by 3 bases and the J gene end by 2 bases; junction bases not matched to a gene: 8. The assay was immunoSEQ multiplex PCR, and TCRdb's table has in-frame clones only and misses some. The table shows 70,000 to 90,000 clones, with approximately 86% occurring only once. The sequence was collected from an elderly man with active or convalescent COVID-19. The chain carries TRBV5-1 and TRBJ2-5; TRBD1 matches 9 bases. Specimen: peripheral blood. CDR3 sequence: CASSYPGTGSQETQYF. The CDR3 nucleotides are TGCGCCAGCAGCTATCCCGGGACAGGGTCTCAAGAGACCCAGTACTTC.